This passage covers 10 T cell receptor beta chains from one sample sequenced in a study of beta chain features in type 1 diabetes. Study-level results: Researchers report that Type 1 diabetes patients had moderately but significantly shorter TCRB CDR3s across all four CD4+ subsets.

Since all of the isolated RNA was reverse transcribed, expressed TCRB transcripts were what got sequenced. Generated by immunoSEQ multiplex PCR, the TCRdb table keeps only in-frame clones and is missing some. The data hold hundreds of thousands of clones, with 10% to 15% observed a single time. The antigens for these receptors are not known. Sequencing was performed on naive CD4+ T cells from blood. All receptors derive from a man younger than 30 with type 1 diabetes.

In its sample, this clone was seen a few times. J is TRBJ2-1 and V is TRBV18; 9 bases are shared with TRBD2. Germline CDR1 is KGHSH and CDR2 is LQKENI. The ends lost 4 bases at V and 7 bases at J; junction bases unmatched: 5. The CDR3 runs 14 residues. CDR3 loop: CASSLRGGMNEQFF. DNA of the CDR3: TGTGCCAGCTCACTGCGGGGGGGCATGAATGAGCAGTTCTTC. Looking up the rest from reference TRBV18 and TRBJ2-1 gives the full variable domain: NAGVMQNPRHLVRRRGQEARLRCSPMKGHSHVYWYRQLPEEGLKFMVYLQKENIIDESGMPKERFSAEFPKEGPSILRIQQVVRGDSAAYFCASSLRGGMNEQFFGPGTRLTVL.

This clone occurred a few times. The CDR3 region is CASSRRREGKSTDTQYF. For the CDR3, the DNA is TGTGCCAGCAGCCGCCGTCGAGAGGGGAAAAGCACAGATACGCAGTATTTT. This sequence joins TRBV7-9 and TRBJ2-3; D may match TRBD1 or TRBD2 (5 bases each). Germline V gene data show CDR1 as SEHNR and CDR2 as FQNEAQ (reference sequence). The CDR3 length is 17 residues. V shed 5 bases and J shed 0 bases, with 18 bases lying between them.

The V and J genes are TRBV5-1 and TRBJ2-3; D remains ambiguous. The V end lost 6 bases, the J end lost 6 bases, and 14 bases lay between the germline ends. There are 13 residues in the CDR3. Germline V gives CDR1 SGHRS, CDR2 YFSETQ. CDR3 in amino acids: CASMAEGMDTQYF. CDR3 nucleotides: TGCGCCAGCATGGCAGAAGGCATGGATACGCAGTATTTT.

As for this clone: Other DNA sequences in the same sample also yield this CDR3. The chain recombines TRBV15 with TRBJ1-5; D is uncertain. The CDR3 has 12 amino acids. Germline CDR1 and CDR2: LNHNV and YYDKDF (reference sequence). V lost 3 bases and J 6 bases, leaving 6 bases between the germline ends. In nucleotides, the CDR3 is TGTGCCACCAGCAGGGACGGTCAGCCCCAGCATTTT. It yields the protein CATSRDGQPQHF.

The table lists this clone with a few counts. The chain has TRBV2 and TRBJ1-5; TRBD1 is a possible D gene (6 bases). V lost 5 bases, J lost 4 bases, and 12 bases lay in between. Looked up from germline, CDR1 is SNHLY and CDR2 is FYNNEI. CDR3 length equals 14 residues. The CDR3, as DNA: TGTGCCAGCAGTCAGGACAGTTCAAATCAGCCCCAGCATTTT. The encoded protein is CASSQDSSNQPQHF.

The chain carries TRBV2 and TRBJ2-7; tentatively, D is TRBD1 (6 bases). This CDR3 has 12 amino acids. From germline, CDR1 is SNHLY and CDR2 FYNNEI. Trimming pared 6 bases from V and 12 bases from J, leaving 18 bases between. This CDR3 reads CASSGQGLQSYF. The CDR3, as DNA: TGTGCCAGCAGCGGGCAGGGGCTACAGTCGTACTTC.

This clone was detected only once. The chain has TRBV5-1 and TRBJ2-3; 8 bases agree with TRBD2. The CDR3 contains 17 residues. The J segment lost 6 bases and the V segment lost 0 bases, leaving 12 bases of the junction unmatched. Germline values: CDR1 SGHRS, CDR2 YFSETQ. The CDR3 nucleotides read TGCGCCAGCAGCTTGGCAGCGGGGGCGCAGACTTTCGATACGCAGTATTTT. Translation: CASSLAAGAQTFDTQYF. Using reference TRBV5-1 and TRBJ2-3 for the parts outside the CDR3, the full variable domain is KAGVTQTPRYLIKTRGQQVTLSCSPISGHRSVSWYQQTPGQGLQFLFEYFSETQRNKGNFPGRFSGRQFSNSRSEMNVSTLELGDSALYLCASSLAAGAQTFDTQYFGPGTRLTVL.

This clone has a handful of counts. The chain combines TRBV4-1 with TRBJ2-6; the D is unclear. V lost 4 bases, J lost 0 bases, and 10 bases lay in between. CDR1 and CDR2 from the germline V gene are MGHRA and YSYEKL. The CDR3 spans 16 residues. The DNA for the CDR3 is TGCGCCAGCAGCCTACTCCTGGGCTCTGGGGCCAACGTCCTGACTTTC. Translated: CASSLLLGSGANVLTF.

The table lists this clone with a few counts. The CDR3 protein is CASRASGTDTQYF. The CDR3 region has the DNA TGTGCCAGCAGGGCTAGCGGCACAGATACGCAGTATTTT. The chain has TRBV6-4 and TRBJ2-3, with a tentative D call TRBD2 (6 bases). This CDR3 spans 13 amino acids. Trimming took 6 bases from V and 1 from J, leaving 8 bases between them. Per the germline V gene, CDR1 is MRHNA and CDR2 is SNTAGT.

The chain employs TRBV5-6 and TRBJ2-7, with 10 bases fitting TRBD1. The CDR3 is 14 residues long. CDR1 SGHDT and CDR2 YYEEEE come from the germline V gene. The ends lost 0 bases at V and 5 bases at J; junction bases unmatched: 2. The CDR3 DNA reads TGTGCCAGCAGCTTGGGGGACAGGGGCCACGAGCAGTACTTC. Its translation: CASSLGDRGHEQYF.